The next 10 T cell receptor beta chains were all read from a single sample in a study of cytotoxic CD8 clonotypes in ibrutinib-treated CLL. Clones were sequenced by immunoSEQ multiplex PCR, and TCRdb holds only the in-frame ones, with some missing. The sample yields tens of thousands of clones, around 53% seen once. Sequencing was performed on PBMCs, taken after 12 months of ibrutinib treatment. The receptor source for this set is a human donor with chronic lymphocytic leukemia.

This clone was seen repeatedly, ten times or more. This chain uses TRBV27 with TRBJ1-1, with D maybe TRBD1 (6 bases). The CDR3 runs to 15 residues. Germline V lookup: CDR1 MNHEY, CDR2 SMNVEV (reference sequence). The ends were cut back, 3 bases at V and 0 bases at J, with 11 bases in the middle. Here the CDR3 DNA reads TGTGCCAGCAGTTTGAGGGGGACCATGAACACTGAAGCTTTCTTT. Amino acid sequence: CASSLRGTMNTEAFF.

This CDR3 reads CASSQVRGGGNSNQPQHF. Here the CDR3 DNA reads TGTGCCAGCAGCCAAGTGAGGGGCGGGGGGAATAGCAATCAGCCCCAGCATTTT. The chain is built from TRBV4-2 and TRBJ1-5; the D gene is possibly TRBD1 (5 bases). In germline, CDR1 is LGHNA, CDR2 YNFKEQ. V was pared by 1 base and J by 0 bases, with 16 bases between. This CDR3 is 18 amino acids long.

The rearrangement joins TRBV30 to TRBJ1-2; D is unclear. The CDR3 extends over 12 amino acids. V was shortened by 2 bases and J by 2 bases, with 6 bases between the two germline ends. Germline CDR1 is GTSNPN and CDR2 is SVGIG (reference sequence). The CDR3 loop reads CAWSTGNYGYTF. DNA of the CDR3: TGTGCCTGGAGTACGGGGAACTATGGCTACACCTTC.

The J gene is TRBJ1-2, the V gene TRBV4-3; TRBD1 matches at 8 bases. J gave up 8 bases and V 5 bases, and 10 bases lay outside the gene matches. Germline V lookup: CDR1 LGHNA, CDR2 YSLEER. This CDR3 is built from 14 residues. This CDR3 reads CASSATGVVGGYTF. The DNA for the CDR3 is TGCGCCAGCAGCGCGACAGGGGTAGTTGGGGGCTACACCTTC.

The rearrangement uses TRBV9 and TRBJ1-5, with a possible D match to TRBD1 (5 bases). The CDR3 sequence is 14 residues long. CDR1 and CDR2 from the germline V gene are SGDLS and YYNGEE. V lost 3 bases, J lost 6 bases, and 13 bases lay in between. Here the CDR3 reads CASSEGSSGQPQHF. The DNA for the CDR3 is TGTGCCAGCAGCGAGGGGTCCTCGGGTCAGCCCCAGCATTTT.

The V call is TRBV2, the J call TRBJ2-2; 14 nucleotides match TRBD2. Germline V gene lookup returns CDR1 SNHLY and CDR2 FYNNEI. Germline trimming cut 3 bases from V and 5 bases from J; bases unmatched to any gene: 5. This CDR3 has 17 amino acids. In DNA form, the CDR3 reads TGTGCCAGCAGTGATGGACTAGCGGGAGGCCGAACCGGGGAGCTGTTTTTT. Encoded protein: CASSDGLAGGRTGELFF.

The chain employs TRBV5-6 and TRBJ2-7; D not resolved. Per the germline V gene, CDR1 is SGHDT and CDR2 is YYEEEE. The V and J ends lost 0 bases and 6 bases respectively, with 7 bases between them. The CDR3 sequence is 12 residues long. In DNA form, the CDR3 reads TGTGCCAGCAGCTTGGAGCGTACCGAGCAGTACTTC. Its protein product is CASSLERTEQYF.

V is TRBV7-8 and J is TRBJ2-5; 9 bases line up with TRBD2. This CDR3 is 15 amino acids long. Looked up from germline, CDR1 is SGHVS and CDR2 is FQNEAQ. The ends lost 1 base at V and 7 bases at J; junction bases unmatched: 7. The CDR3 coding sequence is TGTGCCAGCAGCTTAGATGGGACTAGCATCCTGACCCAGTACTTC. It encodes CASSLDGTSILTQYF.

The DNA for the CDR3 is TGTGCCATCCGAGAGAGGGGCACAGATACGCAGTATTTT. Translating it yields CAIRERGTDTQYF. V usage is TRBV10-3 and J usage is TRBJ2-3, with a possible D match to TRBD2 (5 bases). CDR1 is ENHRY and CDR2 is SYGVKD in the germline V gene. Between the trimmed V and J ends, which lost 8 bases and 1 base, there was a span of 10 bases. The CDR3 covers 13 residues.

CDR3 loop: CSVEEGSWNTIYF. CDR3 nucleotide sequence: TGCAGCGTTGAGGAGGGAAGTTGGAACACCATATATTTT. The V call is TRBV29-1, the J call TRBJ1-3, with unresolved D. The CDR3 is made up of 13 amino acids. Per germline, CDR1 SQVTM and CDR2 ANQGSEA. V was pared by 3 bases and J by 7 bases, with 13 bases between. Based on the CDR3 plus reference TRBV29-1 and TRBJ1-3, the full variable domain is SAVISQKPSRDICQRGTSLTIQCQVDSQVTMMFWYRQQPGQSLTLIATANQGSEATYESGFVIDKFPISRPNLTFSTLTVSNMSPEDSSIYLCSVEEGSWNTIYFGEGSWLTVV.